This TCR beta chain is drawn from a study of vaccination and CD4 T cells after COVID-19. Worth noting for this clonotype: Its antigen is currently unknown.

With the Oncomine TCR Beta short-read assay, DNA from cultured CD4+ T cells was sequenced. TCRdb ran MiXCR on the PCR reads and lists one entry per CDR3 protein. The sample contains 8,100 or so distinct CDR3 sequences, roughly three fifths of which appear only once. Regarding treatment: roughly ten-day PBMC culture with coronavirus spike peptide pools or control peptides (ViraFEST assay). What was sequenced was CD4+ T cells from blood, cultured in vitro. This receptor was obtained from a human donor who had recovered from COVID-19.

The CDR3 coding sequence is TGTGCCAGCAGTTACTCAGGACACGGGAACACTGAAGCTTTCTTT. Protein product: CASSYSGHGNTEAFF. The rearrangement joins TRBV6-2 or TRBV6-3 to TRBJ1-1; TRBD1 is a possible D gene (5 bases). The germline V gene has CDR1 MNHEY and CDR2 SVGEGT. The V end was cut by 0 bases, the J end by 1 base, with 9 bases between. This CDR3 has 15 residues.